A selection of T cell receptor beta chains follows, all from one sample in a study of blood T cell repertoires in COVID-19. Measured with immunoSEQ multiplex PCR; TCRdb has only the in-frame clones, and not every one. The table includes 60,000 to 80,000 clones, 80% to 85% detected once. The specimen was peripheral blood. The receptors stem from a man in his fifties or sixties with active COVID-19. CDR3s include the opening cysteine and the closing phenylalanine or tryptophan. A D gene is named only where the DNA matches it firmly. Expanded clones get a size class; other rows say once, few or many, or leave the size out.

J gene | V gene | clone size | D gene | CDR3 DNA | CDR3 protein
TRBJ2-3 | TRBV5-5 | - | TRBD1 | TGTGCCAGCAGCCCACCCGGGACAGGGCCAGATACGCAGTATTTT | CASSPPGTGPDTQYF
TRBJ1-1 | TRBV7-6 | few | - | TGTGCCAGCAGCTCGGGACTGGCGAACACTGAAGCTTTCTTT | CASSSGLANTEAFF
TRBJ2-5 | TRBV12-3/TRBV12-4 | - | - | TGTGCCAGCAGTTTAGGAGAACCGGGGACCCAGTACTTC | CASSLGEPGTQYF
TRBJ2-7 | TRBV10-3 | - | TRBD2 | TGTGCCATCGGAGTAGAGGGCTTGGCTAGCGGGAGAAACGAGCAGTACTTC | CAIGVEGLASGRNEQYF
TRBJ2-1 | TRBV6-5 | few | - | TGTGCCAGCAGTTATAGGGGCCCTCCCGATGAGCAGTTCTTC | CASSYRGPPDEQFF
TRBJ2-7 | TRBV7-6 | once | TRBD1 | TGTGCCAGCAGCTCAACCATCCCCGGGACAGACCGCTACGAGCAGTACTTC | CASSSTIPGTDRYEQYF
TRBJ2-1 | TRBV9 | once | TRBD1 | TGTGCCAGCAGCGTAGTCCCAGGGGGCTACAATGAGCAGTTCTTC | CASSVVPGGYNEQFF
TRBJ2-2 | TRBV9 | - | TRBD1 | TGTGCCAGCAGCTTCCGGGACAGGGCGAACACCGGGGAGCTGTTTTTT | CASSFRDRANTGELFF
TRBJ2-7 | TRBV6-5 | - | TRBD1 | TGTGCCAGCAGTTCTGGACAGGTGACCTACGAGCAGTACTTC | CASSSGQVTYEQYF
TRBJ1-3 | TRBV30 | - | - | TGTGCCTGGAGAACAAACTCTGGAAACACCATATATTTT | CAWRTNSGNTIYF
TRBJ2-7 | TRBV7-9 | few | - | TGTGCCAGCAGCTTGGAGGGGCTAGGCTACTCCTACGAGCAGTACTTC | CASSLEGLGYSYEQYF
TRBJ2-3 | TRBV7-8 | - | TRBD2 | TGTGCCAGCAGATCTAACCGGACTAGCGGGGGGACAGATACGCAGTATTTT | CASRSNRTSGGTDTQYF
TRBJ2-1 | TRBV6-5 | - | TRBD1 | TGTGCCAGCCACGGGACAGGGGGTGGTGGTGAGCAGTTCTTC | CASHGTGGGGEQFF
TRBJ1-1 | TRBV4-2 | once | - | TGTGCCAGCAGCCAAGCGGTAAGACTCGGTCGTCACACTGAAGCTTTCTTT | CASSQAVRLGRHTEAFF
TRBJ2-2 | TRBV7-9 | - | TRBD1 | TGTGCCAGCAGCTTACGGGAACAGGGGATGGACGGGGAGCTGTTTTTT | CASSLREQGMDGELFF
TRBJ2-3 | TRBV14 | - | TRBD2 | TGTGCCAGCAGCCTCTTGGGAAGCGGGAGGTCAGATACGCAGTATTTT | CASSLLGSGRSDTQYF
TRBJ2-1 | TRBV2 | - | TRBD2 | TGTGCCAGCAAGGCTGCGGGACTAGCGGGAGCTACATATGAGCAGTTCTTC | CASKAAGLAGATYEQFF
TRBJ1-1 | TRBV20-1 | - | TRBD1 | TGCAGTGCTAGTCCTACAGGGGACATGAACACTGAAGCTTTCTTT | CSASPTGDMNTEAFF
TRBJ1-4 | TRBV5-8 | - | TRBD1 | TGTGCCAGCAGGAGTGGGACAGGGGCGTCTAATGAAAAACTGTTTTTT | CASRSGTGASNEKLFF
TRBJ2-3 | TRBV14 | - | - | TGTGCCAGCAGCCGCCCTGGGTCCCGGGCGCAGTATTTT | CASSRPGSRAQYF
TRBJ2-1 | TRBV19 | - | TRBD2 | TGTGCCAGTAGTATGGCCACTAGCGGGTTCAATGAGCAGTTCTTC | CASSMATSGFNEQFF
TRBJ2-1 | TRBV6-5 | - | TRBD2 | TGTGCCAGTTGGACTAGCGGGGTGAAAGAGCAGTTCTTC | CASWTSGVKEQFF
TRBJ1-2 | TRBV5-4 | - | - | TGTGCCAGCAGGCCGGGACAACCTAACTATGGCTACACCTTC | CASRPGQPNYGYTF
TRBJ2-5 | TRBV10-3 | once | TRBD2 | TGTGCCATCATGTCTAGCGGGAGGGCCGGGGAGACCCAGTACTTC | CAIMSSGRAGETQYF
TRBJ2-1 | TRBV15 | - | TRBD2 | TGTGCCACCAGCAGAGATTCCAGCGGGAGGGCCCGGGAGCAGTTCTTC | CATSRDSSGRAREQFF
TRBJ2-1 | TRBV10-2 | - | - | TGCGCCAGCAGCGGAGTCGAGGCAGGGCCCTACAATGAGCAGTTCTTC | CASSGVEAGPYNEQFF
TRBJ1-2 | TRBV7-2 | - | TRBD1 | TGTGCCAGCAGCTTTTCCGGGACAGGGGGGTATAATGGCTACACCTTC | CASSFSGTGGYNGYTF
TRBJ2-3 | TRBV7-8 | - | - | TGTGCCAGCAACTACAGGGCTAAAACAGATACGCAGTATTTT | CASNYRAKTDTQYF
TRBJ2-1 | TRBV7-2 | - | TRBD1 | TGTGCCAGCAGCATGCTAAGGACAGGGGGTGAGCAGTTCTTC | CASSMLRTGGEQFF
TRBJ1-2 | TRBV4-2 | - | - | TGTGCCAGCAGCCAAGGACAGCCCAGGGTGGGCTACACCTTC | CASSQGQPRVGYTF
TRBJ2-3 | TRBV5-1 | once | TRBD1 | TGCGCCAGCAGCGCTACAGGGGGCGAGGGAGATACGCAGTATTTT | CASSATGGEGDTQYF
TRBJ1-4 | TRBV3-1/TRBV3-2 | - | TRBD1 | TGTGCCAGCAGCAACAGACAGGGCGGTTATGAAAAACTGTTTTTT | CASSNRQGGYEKLFF
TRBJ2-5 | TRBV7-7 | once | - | TGTGCTAGCAGCCGGGACTCAGAGACCCAGTACTTC | CASSRDSETQYF
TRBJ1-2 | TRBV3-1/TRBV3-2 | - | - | TGTGCCAGCAGCCAAGACGGGGAGAGAGGCTACACCTTC | CASSQDGERGYTF
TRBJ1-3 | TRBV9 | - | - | TGTGCCAGCAGCCCCCTAGTGCAGGGAAACACCATATATTTT | CASSPLVQGNTIYF
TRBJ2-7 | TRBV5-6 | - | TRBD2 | TGTGCCAGCAGCTACGGGACTAGTGTCTACGAGCAGTACTTC | CASSYGTSVYEQYF
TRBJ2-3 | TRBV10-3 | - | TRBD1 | TGTGCCATCAGTAAACCGGGACAGGGCGTCACAGATACGCAGTATTTT | CAISKPGQGVTDTQYF
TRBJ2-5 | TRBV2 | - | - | TGTGCCAGCAGTCTTTGGCGGGACCAAGAGACCCAGTACTTC | CASSLWRDQETQYF
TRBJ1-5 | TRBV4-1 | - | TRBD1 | TGCGCCAGCAGCCAAGTGGGACAGGGGGCGAGTCAGCCCCAGCATTTT | CASSQVGQGASQPQHF
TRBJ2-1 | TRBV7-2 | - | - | TGTGCCAGCAGCGTACAAGATTCCAGGGTCCATGAGCAGTTCTTC | CASSVQDSRVHEQFF
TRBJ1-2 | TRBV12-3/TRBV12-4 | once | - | TGTGCCAGCGGTTGGACGTTCGGGGATGGCTACACCTTC | CASGWTFGDGYTF
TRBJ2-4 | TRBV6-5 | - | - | TGTGCCAGCAGTACTGGGGGGTCGAACATTCAGTACTTC | CASSTGGSNIQYF
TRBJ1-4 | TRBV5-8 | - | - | TGTGCCAGCATGAGAACGATCGATGAAAAACTGTTTTTT | CASMRTIDEKLFF
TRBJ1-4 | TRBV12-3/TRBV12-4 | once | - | TGTGCCAGCAATAGGGGAAATGAAAAACTGTTTTTT | CASNRGNEKLFF
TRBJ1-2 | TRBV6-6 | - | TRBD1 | TGTGCCAGCAGTCGACCGGGACAGGGGGGCTCTGCCTATGGCTACACCTTC | CASSRPGQGGSAYGYTF
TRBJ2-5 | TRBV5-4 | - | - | TGTGCCAGCAGCCGGACAGCCCTCCAAGAGACCCAGTACTTC | CASSRTALQETQYF
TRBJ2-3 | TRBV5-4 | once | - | TGTGCCAGCAGGTCAGGTGACCGCGTTGGCGCAGATACGCAGTATTTT | CASRSGDRVGADTQYF
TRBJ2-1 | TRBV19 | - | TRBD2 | TGTGCCAGTAGTTTCTCCTCCCTCGGACTAGCGGGTTACAATGAGCAGTTCTTC | CASSFSSLGLAGYNEQFF
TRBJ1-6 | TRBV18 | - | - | TGTGCCAGCTCACCAACAGATTTGAATTCACCCCTCCACTTT | CASSPTDLNSPLHF
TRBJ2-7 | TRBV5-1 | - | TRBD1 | TGCGCCAGCAGCTTGTCAGGGGGCGGCTACGAGCAGTACTTC | CASSLSGGGYEQYF